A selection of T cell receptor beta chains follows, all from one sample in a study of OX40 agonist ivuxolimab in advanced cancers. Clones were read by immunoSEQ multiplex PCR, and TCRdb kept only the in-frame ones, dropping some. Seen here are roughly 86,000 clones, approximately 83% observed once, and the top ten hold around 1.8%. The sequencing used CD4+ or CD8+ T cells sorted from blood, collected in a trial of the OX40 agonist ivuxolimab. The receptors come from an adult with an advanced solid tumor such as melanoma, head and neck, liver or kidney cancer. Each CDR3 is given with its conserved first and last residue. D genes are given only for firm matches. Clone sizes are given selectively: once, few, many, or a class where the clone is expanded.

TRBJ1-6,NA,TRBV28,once,TGTGCCAGCAGTGAGGACACGCGAAGGGGGTCACCCCTCCACTTT,CASSEDTRRGSPLHF
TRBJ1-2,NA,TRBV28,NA,TGTGCCAGCAGTTTAAAGGCTGTGGGCTACACCTTC,CASSLKAVGYTF
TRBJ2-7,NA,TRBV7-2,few,TGTGCCAGCAGCTTCGCCGGAGACGACAACTACGAGCAGTACTTC,CASSFAGDDNYEQYF
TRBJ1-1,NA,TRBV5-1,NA,TGCGCCAGCAGTACCTTGAGGGGGGCGAACACTGAAGCTTTCTTT,CASSTLRGANTEAFF
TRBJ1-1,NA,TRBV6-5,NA,TGTGCCAGCAGTCAAAAGGTGAACACTGAAGCTTTCTTT,CASSQKVNTEAFF
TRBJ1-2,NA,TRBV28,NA,TGTGCCAGCAGTGGGGAAGGACCCATTATCTATGGCTACACCTTC,CASSGEGPIIYGYTF
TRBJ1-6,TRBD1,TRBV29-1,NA,TGCAGCACGAGGGACAGCAATAATTCACCCCTCCACTTT,CSTRDSNNSPLHF
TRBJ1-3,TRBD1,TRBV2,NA,TGTGCCACAGCCGGGACAGGGGCTTTTGGAAACACCATATATTTT,CATAGTGAFGNTIYF
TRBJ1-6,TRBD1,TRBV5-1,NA,TGCGCCAGCAGCTTGGGGACAGGGGACGGTGGTTCACCCCTCCACTTT,CASSLGTGDGGSPLHF
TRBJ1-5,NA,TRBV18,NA,TGTGCCAGCTCAAATGGGGGCAATCAGCCCCAGCATTTT,CASSNGGNQPQHF
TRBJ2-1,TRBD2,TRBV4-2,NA,TGTGCCAGCAGCCAAGATATGGGGACTAGCGCTTACAATGAGCAGTTCTTC,CASSQDMGTSAYNEQFF
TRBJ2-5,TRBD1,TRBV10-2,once,TGCGCCAGCAGTAAGGACAGGGGAGGAGAGACCCAGTACTTC,CASSKDRGGETQYF
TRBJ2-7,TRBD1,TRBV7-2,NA,TGTGCCAGCAGCCCCGGGACAGGGGCCTACGAGCAGTACTTC,CASSPGTGAYEQYF
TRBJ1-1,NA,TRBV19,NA,TGTGCCAGTAGTATGGCCCTAACGGACGGTGAAGCTTTCTTT,CASSMALTDGEAFF
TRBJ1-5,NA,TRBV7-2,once,TGTGCCAGCAGCTTAATAGGGAGTAGCAATCAGCCCCAGCATTTT,CASSLIGSSNQPQHF
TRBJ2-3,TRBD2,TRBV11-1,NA,TGTGCCAGCAGCTCCAAGCGGGACTTCACAGATACGCAGTATTTT,CASSSKRDFTDTQYF
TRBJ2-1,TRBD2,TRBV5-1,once,TGCGCCAGCAGCTTGGCGCCTAGCGGGGGTTACAATGAGCAGTTCTTC,CASSLAPSGGYNEQFF
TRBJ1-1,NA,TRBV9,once,TGTGCCAGCAGCGTAGATCGGGGGCTGGGGTACACTGAAGCTTTCTTT,CASSVDRGLGYTEAFF
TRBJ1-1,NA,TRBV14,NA,TGTGCCAGCAGCCAATACCGCCTAGAAGGAGCTTTCTTT,CASSQYRLEGAFF
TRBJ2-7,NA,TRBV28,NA,TGTGCCAGCACGCGGTCAGGGGTCACCTACGAGCAGTACTTC,CASTRSGVTYEQYF
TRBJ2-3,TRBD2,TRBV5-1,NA,TGCGCCAGCAGCTTGGGGGGGCCCCCTTTCGGACTAGCGGGATTTTCATCAGATACGCAGTATTTT,CASSLGGPPFGLAGFSSDTQYF
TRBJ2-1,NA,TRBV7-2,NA,TGTGCCAGCAGCGAGGAGGTGTACAATGAGCAGTTCTTC,CASSEEVYNEQFF
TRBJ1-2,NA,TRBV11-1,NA,TGTGCCAGCAGCTTAGGGGGCGGCTATGGCTACACCTTC,CASSLGGGYGYTF
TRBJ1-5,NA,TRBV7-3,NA,TGTGCCAGCAGCGGGGCGGGGTTTGGCAATCAGCCCCAGCATTTT,CASSGAGFGNQPQHF
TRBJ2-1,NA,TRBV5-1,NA,TGCGCCAGCAGCTTGGGGTCCCTCTCCTACAATGAGCAGTTCTTC,CASSLGSLSYNEQFF
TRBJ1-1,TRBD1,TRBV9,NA,TGTGCCAGCAGTCGGATCCAGGGGGGAAACACTGAAGCTTTCTTT,CASSRIQGGNTEAFF
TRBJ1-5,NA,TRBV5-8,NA,TGTGCCAGCAGCTTGGTTCAGCCCCAGCATTTT,CASSLVQPQHF
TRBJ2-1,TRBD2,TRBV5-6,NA,TGTGCCAGCAGCTTCAGCGGGAGTCGGGGTAATGAGCAGTTCTTC,CASSFSGSRGNEQFF
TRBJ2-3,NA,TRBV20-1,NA,TGCAGTGCTAGAGAGGCGTATACGCAGTATTTT,CSAREAYTQYF
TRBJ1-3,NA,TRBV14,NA,TGTGCCAGCAGTTGGCGAAGCACTGGAAACACCATATATTTT,CASSWRSTGNTIYF
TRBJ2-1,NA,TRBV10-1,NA,TGCGCCAGCAGCCCTGCCCCGGCCAGCTCCTACAATGAGCAGTTCTTC,CASSPAPASSYNEQFF
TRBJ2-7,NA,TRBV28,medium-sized,TGTGCCAGCAGTTTCCGGGACGGTGCAAGGTACTTC,CASSFRDGARYF
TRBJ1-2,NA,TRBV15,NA,TGTGCCACCAGCTCTCCGGGCTCTAACTATGGCTACACCTTC,CATSSPGSNYGYTF
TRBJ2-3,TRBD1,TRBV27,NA,TGTGCCAGCAGCCAGGGACAGGGAAGGGGGTGGCGCACAGATACGCAGTATTTT,CASSQGQGRGWRTDTQYF
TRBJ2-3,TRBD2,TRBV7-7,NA,TGTGCCAGCAGCCCTGGACTAGCGGGCGCAGATACGCAGTATTTT,CASSPGLAGADTQYF
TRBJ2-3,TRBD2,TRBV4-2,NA,TGTGCCAGCAGCCAAGATCCCCTTTTCGGGGCTAGCGGGTTCACAGATACGCAGTATTTT,CASSQDPLFGASGFTDTQYF
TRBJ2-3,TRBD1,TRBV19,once,TGTGCCAGTAAACGGGACAGGGGCACAGATACGCAGTATTTT,CASKRDRGTDTQYF
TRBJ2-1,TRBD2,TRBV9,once,TGTGCCAGCAGCCTAGGGCTAGCGGGAGGTACCTCCTACAATGAGCAGTTCTTC,CASSLGLAGGTSYNEQFF
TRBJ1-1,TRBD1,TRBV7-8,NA,TGTGCCAGCAGCTTAGTGGGACAGGGGGCCGGGATGAACACTGAAGCTTTCTTT,CASSLVGQGAGMNTEAFF
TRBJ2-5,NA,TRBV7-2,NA,TGTGCCAGCAGCTGGGGCAGGCATGAGACCCAGTACTTC,CASSWGRHETQYF
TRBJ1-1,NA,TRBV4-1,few,TGCGCCAGCAGCCAAAGGGAGGTAACTGAAGCTTTCTTT,CASSQREVTEAFF
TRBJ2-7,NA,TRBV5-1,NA,TGCGCCAGCAGCATCGGGCCGACCAACTACGAGCAGTACTTC,CASSIGPTNYEQYF
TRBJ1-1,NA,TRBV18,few,TGTGCCAGCTCACCAGGAGCGATGTACACTGAAGCTTTCTTT,CASSPGAMYTEAFF
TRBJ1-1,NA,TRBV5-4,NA,TGTGCCAGCAGCGTACAGGGTAGGACGAACACTGAAGCTTTCTTT,CASSVQGRTNTEAFF
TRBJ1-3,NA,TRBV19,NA,TGTGCCAGTACCTCAAGGGAGGGATCCGCCCGGGGAAACACCATATATTTT,CASTSREGSARGNTIYF
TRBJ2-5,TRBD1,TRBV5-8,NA,TGTGCCAGCAGCCGCGGACAGGGGAAGGAGACCCAGTACTTC,CASSRGQGKETQYF
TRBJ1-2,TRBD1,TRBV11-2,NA,TGTGCCAGCAGCTTAGCGAGGGATACAGGGGCCTACACCTTC,CASSLARDTGAYTF
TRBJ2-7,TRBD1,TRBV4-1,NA,TGCGCCAGCAGCCCCCCCGGCAGGGGGCGATCCTCCTACGAGCAGTACTTC,CASSPPGRGRSSYEQYF
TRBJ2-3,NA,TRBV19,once,TGTGCCAGTAGTATTGGCCACCGCACAGATACGCAGTATTTT,CASSIGHRTDTQYF
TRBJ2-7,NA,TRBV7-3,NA,TGTGCCAGCAGCTTAGGGAACGAGCAGTACTTC,CASSLGNEQYF
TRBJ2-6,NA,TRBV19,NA,TGTGCCAGTAGTATGGGGCACTCTGGGGCCAACGTCCTGACTTTC,CASSMGHSGANVLTF
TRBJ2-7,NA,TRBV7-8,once,TGTGCCAGCAGCTCCCCCTGGCTAGCGACGTTAATGGACGAGCAGTACTTC,CASSSPWLATLMDEQYF
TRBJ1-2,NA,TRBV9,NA,TGTGCCAGCAGCCTGGACAGAGACCATGGCTACACCTTC,CASSLDRDHGYTF
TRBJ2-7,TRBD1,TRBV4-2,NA,TGTGCCAGCAGCCAACCCGGACAGGATCGCTACGAGCAGTACTTC,CASSQPGQDRYEQYF